These 9 T cell receptor beta chains were all obtained from the same sample, sequenced in a study of PD-1 blockade in classical Hodgkin lymphoma. Repertoires were generated with immunoSEQ multiplex PCR, while TCRdb's copy carries only in-frame clones and drops some. This table has about 17,000 clones, around four fifths appearing once. The time point is: cycle 4 day 1 (C4D1), after 6 weeks of nivolumab. Autologous stem cell transplantation was followed by relapse in every patient, and brentuximab vedotin exposure varied. Material: peripheral blood mononuclear cells (PBMCs), obtained before the fourth cycle of nivolumab. The receptors derive from a human donor with classical Hodgkin lymphoma.

The rearrangement uses TRBV6-6 and TRBJ1-5; D is uncertain. V shed 2 bases and J shed 0 bases, with 2 bases lying between them. Germline V gene sequence: CDR1 MNHNY, CDR2 SVGAGI (reference sequence). The CDR3 runs to 13 residues. CDR3 DNA sequence: TGTGCCAGCAGTTACGGTAGCAATCAGCCCCAGCATTTT. As protein: CASSYGSNQPQHF.

This chain connects TRBV28 to TRBJ1-2; D is undetermined. CDR1 and CDR2 from the germline V gene are MDHEN and SYDVKM. Trimming removed 2 bases from V and 4 bases from J, with 14 bases in between. The CDR3 extends over 15 amino acids. The CDR3 DNA reads as TGTGCCAGCAGTTTAACTAAAACGGGATTCTATGGCTACACCTTC. Protein product: CASSLTKTGFYGYTF.

The CDR3 is CASSSETQYF. In nucleotides, the CDR3 is TGTGCCAGCAGTTCCGAGACCCAGTACTTC. This sequence joins TRBV6-5 and TRBJ2-5, with D unclear. The CDR3 consists of 10 residues. Germline V gives CDR1 MNHEY, CDR2 SVGAGI. V was trimmed by 4 bases and J by 5 bases, leaving 2 bases between them.

The chain is built from TRBV5-1 and TRBJ2-3, with D perhaps matching TRBD1 or TRBD2 (5 bases each). Trimming stripped 1 base from V and 3 bases from J, with 9 bases between. CDR3 length equals 14 residues. Germline V CDR1 and CDR2: SGHRS, YFSETQ. The CDR3 protein is CASSLSGGTDTQYF. In DNA, the CDR3 is TGCGCCAGCAGCTTGAGTGGGGGAACAGATACGCAGTATTTT.

CDR3 bases: TGTGCCAGCAGCTTCTCCGGTACTAAAGAGACCCAGTACTTC. Translation: CASSFSGTKETQYF. The rearrangement links TRBV5-6 to TRBJ2-5; D gene unclear. Trimming left V 2 bases short and J 3 bases short, with 11 bases between. Germline CDR1 is SGHDT and CDR2 is YYEEEE. There are 14 residues in the CDR3.

Concerning this clone: The junction does not match germline at one end; this may be a read error. The rearrangement joins TRBV6-4 to TRBJ1-6; no clear D gene. The CDR3 has 9 residues. Germline CDR1 MRHNA, CDR2 SNTAGT. This chain's CDR3 is CANAETRRF. In DNA form, the CDR3 reads TGTGCCAACGCTGAGACCAGGAGGTTT.

The V and J genes are TRBV5-1 and TRBJ2-5; D might be TRBD1 or TRBD2, each matching 6 bases. CDR1 and CDR2 from the germline V gene are SGHRS and YFSETQ. The germline V and J ends were trimmed by 0 bases and 3 bases, with 9 bases remaining between them. The CDR3 contains 14 residues. The CDR3 is CASSLAGGEETQYF. In DNA, the CDR3 is TGCGCCAGCAGCTTGGCCGGGGGCGAAGAGACCCAGTACTTC. Variable domain in full (rest from reference TRBV5-1 and TRBJ2-5): KAGVTQTPRYLIKTRGQQVTLSCSPISGHRSVSWYQQTPGQGLQFLFEYFSETQRNKGNFPGRFSGRQFSNSRSEMNVSTLELGDSALYLCASSLAGGEETQYFGPGTRLLVL.

This sequence joins TRBV9 and TRBJ2-1, with 8 nucleotides matching TRBD1. CDR3 length equals 14 residues. With V trimmed by 4 bases and J by 8 bases, 8 bases remained unmatched. CDR1 SGDLS and CDR2 YYNGEE come from the germline V gene. CDR3 loop: CASSPGQGIYEQFF. The CDR3 nucleotides are TGTGCCAGCAGCCCAGGACAGGGTATCTATGAGCAGTTCTTC. The whole variable domain, remainder taken from reference TRBV9 and TRBJ2-1, is DSGVTQTPKHLITATGQRVTLRCSPRSGDLSVYWYQQSLDQGLQFLIQYYNGEERAKGNILERFSAQQFPDLHSELNLSSLELGDSALYFCASSPGQGIYEQFFGPGTRLTVL.

V is TRBV6-5 and J is TRBJ2-5; D is undetermined. Germline CDR1 MNHEY, CDR2 SVGAGI. The CDR3 runs 15 residues. With 6 bases removed from V and 11 bases from J, the gap between germline ends came to 25 bases. This CDR3 is CASRSPPFGSSEQYF. For the CDR3, the DNA is TGTGCCAGCAGGTCTCCCCCTTTTGGTAGTAGTGAGCAGTACTTC.